One and the same sample provided the 25 T cell receptor beta chains below, sequenced in a study of CD8+ T cells in alopecia areata. Extracted from the samples, RNA was reverse transcribed into cDNA to serve as the sequencing template. Measured with immunoSEQ multiplex PCR; TCRdb has only the in-frame clones, and not every one. The table includes 140,000 to 150,000 clones, around three fifths detected once. This specimen consisted of CD4+ T cells sorted from blood, obtained at week 0. These receptors all come from a human donor with alopecia areata.

The rearrangement joins TRBV29-1 to TRBJ2-2; D ambiguous. CDR3 length: 14 amino acids. CDR1 is SQVTM and CDR2 is ANQGSEA in the germline V gene. V lost 2 bases to trimming and J lost 0 bases, with 7 bases between them. DNA for the CDR3: TGCAGCGTTGAAAGTACAGCGAACACCGGGGAGCTGTTTTTT. Its translation: CSVESTANTGELFF.

This clone was counted only a few times. In DNA form, the CDR3 reads TGTGCCAGCAGTCCGAGGACAGACTATGGCTACACCTTC. It specifies CASSPRTDYGYTF. J is TRBJ1-2 and V is TRBV6-5, with a weak D call TRBD1 (6 bases). Germline-derived CDR1 and CDR2 are MNHEY and SVGAGI. V shed 5 bases and J shed 3 bases, with 10 bases lying between them. The CDR3 runs to 13 residues.

This chain connects TRBV30 to TRBJ2-2, with a tentative D call TRBD1 (6 bases). Germline CDR1 and CDR2: GTSNPN and SVGIG (reference sequence). The CDR3 spans 14 residues. Deletions cut 7 bases from V and 4 bases from J, with 16 bases between. CDR3 residues: CAFRQVKSTGELFF. CDR3 DNA: TGTGCCTTTCGACAGGTCAAGAGCACCGGGGAGCTGTTTTTT.

This clone was detected a few times. The chain uses TRBV20-1 and TRBJ2-5; D not certain. Trimming left V 6 bases short and J 8 bases short, with 10 bases between. The CDR3 runs 10 residues. Germline values: CDR1 DFQATT, CDR2 SNEGSKA (reference sequence). CDR3 amino acids: CSAPIGTQYF. The DNA for the CDR3 is TGCAGTGCGCCCATCGGAACCCAGTACTTC.

In its sample, this clone was seen a few times. The CDR3 is CASSQDHGHTGAQPQHF. In DNA form, the CDR3 reads TGCGCCAGCAGCCAAGATCACGGCCATACAGGGGCTCAGCCCCAGCATTTT. The rearrangement links TRBV4-3 to TRBJ1-5, with 7 bases aligning to TRBD1. The CDR3 is 17 amino acids. Germline assignment: CDR1 LGHNA and CDR2 YSLEER. The J segment lost 6 bases and the V segment lost 0 bases, leaving 11 bases of the junction unmatched.

The chain combines TRBV4-1 with TRBJ2-2; the D gene is possibly TRBD2 (5 bases). CDR1 and CDR2 from the germline V gene are MGHRA and YSYEKL. The length of the CDR3 is 16 residues. Trimming took off 0 bases at V and 4 bases at J, with 12 bases between the two ends. CDR3 loop: CASSQDPGWVTGELFF. CDR3 in DNA: TGCGCCAGCAGCCAAGATCCGGGATGGGTCACCGGGGAGCTGTTTTTT.

The chain combines TRBV5-1 with TRBJ2-1; perhaps TRBD1 as D (6 bases). Germline CDR1 and CDR2: SGHRS and YFSETQ. The CDR3 runs 16 residues. V gave up 4 bases and J gave up 0 bases, with 14 bases separating them. The CDR3 sequence is CASSPGQLSSYNEQFF. The CDR3 DNA is TGCGCCAGCAGCCCAGGACAGTTGAGCTCCTACAATGAGCAGTTCTTC. Full variable domain (missing parts from reference TRBV5-1 and TRBJ2-1): KAGVTQTPRYLIKTRGQQVTLSCSPISGHRSVSWYQQTPGQGLQFLFEYFSETQRNKGNFPGRFSGRQFSNSRSEMNVSTLELGDSALYLCASSPGQLSSYNEQFFGPGTRLTVL.

J is TRBJ2-1 and V is TRBV23-1; possibly TRBD1 for D (5 bases). TRBV23-1 is marked as an open reading frame, function uncertain. The CDR3 has 12 amino acids. The V gene lost 8 bases and the J gene lost 9 bases, with 14 bases spanning the gap. The CDR3 sequence is CASRIPGIEQFF. DNA of the CDR3: TGCGCCAGCCGTATACCAGGGATTGAGCAGTTCTTC.

The chain employs TRBV30 and TRBJ1-6; D unclear. This CDR3 region has 16 residues. V gave up 1 base and J gave up 0 bases, with 10 bases separating them. Germline V gene lookup returns CDR1 GTSNPN and CDR2 SVGIG (reference sequence). The CDR3 DNA is TGTGCCTGGAGTGCCCCAGGCAGCTCCTATAATTCACCCCTCCACTTT. Translation gives CAWSAPGSSYNSPLHF.

This clone was found a few times. V gene TRBV29-1 combines with J gene TRBJ2-1; TRBD1 matches 8 bases. The CDR3 has 12 amino acids. The germline V gene encodes CDR1 SQVTM and CDR2 ANQGSEA. V dropped 7 bases and J dropped 5; count of bases not matched to a gene: 4. CDR3 in DNA: TGCAGCGCGGACAGGGCTCACAATGAGCAGTTCTTC. Encoded protein: CSADRAHNEQFF.

The rearrangement uses TRBV29-1 and TRBJ1-5, with D possibly matching TRBD1 (5 bases). The CDR3 sequence is 16 residues long. CDR1 SQVTM and CDR2 ANQGSEA come from the germline V gene. Trimming pared 3 bases from V and 1 base from J, leaving 16 bases between. The CDR3 sequence: CSVETLPGPSNQPQHF. The CDR3 DNA reads TGCAGCGTTGAGACTCTACCGGGACCAAGCAATCAGCCCCAGCATTTT.

CDR3 sequence reads: CASSSRVNGYTF. Here the CDR3 DNA reads TGTGCCAGCAGCTCCAGGGTTAACGGCTACACCTTC. This chain connects TRBV7-2 to TRBJ1-2; tentative D call: TRBD1 (5 bases). The CDR3 is made up of 12 amino acids. V was trimmed by 4 bases and J by 8 bases, leaving 11 bases between them. The germline gives CDR1 SGHTA, CDR2 FQGNSA.

This rearrangement joins TRBV7-8 to TRBJ2-1; D is undetermined. The CDR3 contains 13 residues. V lost 5 bases and J 0 bases, leaving 5 bases between the germline ends. Germline V lookup: CDR1 SGHVS, CDR2 FQNEAQ. The CDR3 reads CASSLNSYNEQFF. The DNA of the CDR3 is TGTGCCAGCAGCCTTAACTCCTACAATGAGCAGTTCTTC.

This clone was counted only a few times. This sequence joins TRBV20-1 and TRBJ2-1; D uncertain. The CDR3 contains 10 residues. The V end lost 3 bases, the J end lost 5 bases, and 2 bases lay between the germline ends. The germline V gene has CDR1 DFQATT and CDR2 SNEGSKA (reference sequence). CDR3 DNA: TGCAGTGCTAGTCACAATGAGCAGTTCTTC. Protein sequence: CSASHNEQFF.

This chain connects TRBV29-1 to TRBJ2-4, with D possibly matching TRBD2 (5 bases). Germline loops: CDR1 SQVTM, CDR2 ANQGSEA. The V gene lost 4 bases and the J gene lost 8 bases, with 15 bases spanning the gap. This CDR3 region has 13 residues. CDR3 nucleotides: TGCAGCGTTGCCGGCCAGAACGGGGACATTCAGTACTTC. This gives the protein CSVAGQNGDIQYF.

This clone was seen more than once but under ten times. The chain carries TRBV4-3 and TRBJ1-2; 7 nucleotides align to TRBD1. CDR1 and CDR2 (germline): LGHNA, YSLEER. The CDR3 runs to 17 residues. The ends lost 3 bases at V and 4 bases at J; junction bases unmatched: 14. In DNA form, the CDR3 reads TGCGCCAGCAGCCATATGGGGACAGAACATCCAAGCTATGGCTACACCTTC. Protein sequence: CASSHMGTEHPSYGYTF.

This chain uses TRBV11-2 with TRBJ2-7; 9 bases fit TRBD1. Germline CDR1 reads SGHAT; CDR2 reads FQNNGV. This CDR3 is 14 amino acids long. V lost 7 bases and J lost 4; bases outside the gene matches: 8. This CDR3 reads CASTDTGGRYEQYF. CDR3 DNA sequence: TGTGCCAGCACCGATACAGGGGGCCGGTACGAGCAGTACTTC.

This chain connects TRBV5-1 to TRBJ2-7; D uncertain. V was trimmed by 0 bases and J by 1 base, leaving 8 bases between them. The CDR3 runs 14 residues. Germline lookup yields CDR1 SGHRS and CDR2 YFSETQ. CDR3 nucleotide sequence: TGCGCCAGCAGCTTGGACAGTCAATCCTACGAGCAGTACTTC. It is translated as CASSLDSQSYEQYF.

V and J are TRBV4-3 and TRBJ2-4, with 12 bases matching TRBD2. Trimming at V came to 1 base and at J to 0 bases, leaving 10 bases not matched to a gene. The germline V gene has CDR1 LGHNA and CDR2 YSLEER. The CDR3 has 20 amino acids. DNA of the CDR3: TGCGCCAGCAGCCAAGGGTCCGGGACTAGCGGGCTCCTAGCCAAAAACATTCAGTACTTC. It encodes CASSQGSGTSGLLAKNIQYF.

V is TRBV18 and J is TRBJ2-1; possibly TRBD2 for D (5 bases). The CDR3 covers 13 residues. Germline V gene data show CDR1 as KGHSH and CDR2 as LQKENI. V lost 6 bases, J lost 9 bases, and 15 bases lay in between. The CDR3 here is CASSPTRDSEQFF. CDR3 sequence (DNA): TGTGCCAGCTCCCCCACGAGGGATAGTGAGCAGTTCTTC.

The rearrangement uses TRBV29-1 and TRBJ1-1; 7 nucleotides line up with TRBD1. The CDR3 spans 10 residues. V lost 7 bases, J lost 6 bases, and 2 bases stayed unmatched. CDR1 is SQVTM, CDR2 ANQGSEA, per germline. This CDR3 is CSATGAEAFF. The CDR3 DNA reads as TGCAGCGCCACAGGGGCTGAAGCTTTCTTT.

The gene calls are TRBV4-3 and TRBJ2-6; TRBD2 matches at 14 bases. There are 20 residues in the CDR3. V lost 0 bases, J lost 1 base, and 5 bases stayed unmatched. CDR1 and CDR2 (germline): LGHNA, YSLEER. CDR3 nucleotides: TGCGCCAGCAGCCAAGATAGGACTAGCGGGGGGTTGTCTGGGGCCAACGTCCTGACTTTC. Amino acids: CASSQDRTSGGLSGANVLTF.

The rearrangement joins TRBV18 to TRBJ1-2; the match to TRBD1 covers 8 bases. Germline V lookup: CDR1 KGHSH, CDR2 LQKENI. This CDR3 contains 13 residues. Germline trimming cut 4 bases from V and 3 bases from J; bases unmatched to any gene: 1. The CDR3 protein is CASSQDRDYGYTF. In DNA form, the CDR3 reads TGTGCCAGCTCACAGGACAGGGACTATGGCTACACCTTC.

This clone was observed a handful of times. The chain recombines TRBV30 with TRBJ1-2; D is ambiguous. With 3 bases removed from V and 3 bases from J, the gap between germline ends came to 11 bases. The CDR3 spans 13 residues. CDR1 is GTSNPN, CDR2 SVGIG, per germline (reference sequence). The CDR3 region has the DNA TGTGCCTGGAGAAGTGGGGTCGACTATGGCTACACCTTC. Translation gives CAWRSGVDYGYTF.

This clone turned up a few times. The chain joins TRBV5-1 to TRBJ2-5, with TRBD2 matching over 7 bases. V shed 3 bases and J 4 bases; nucleotides not matched to a gene: 9. This CDR3 contains 15 residues. CDR1 is SGHRS, CDR2 YFSETQ, per germline. CDR3 sequence (DNA): TGCGCCAGCAGCTCGACTAGCCCAGCCGGAGAGACCCAGTACTTC. This encodes CASSSTSPAGETQYF.